The 16 T cell receptor beta chains listed next were all sequenced from one sample in a study of blood T cell repertoires in COVID-19. Method: immunoSEQ multiplex PCR; TCRdb's copy keeps in-frame clones and lacks some. The table has under 250,000 clones, 65% to 85% seen once. The sample comprised PBMCs or T cells enriched from blood (not recorded which). These receptors originate from a woman aged 60-70 years who had recovered from COVID-19.

The genes are TRBV19 and TRBJ1-5; TRBD1 matches at 7 bases. Germline trimming cut 3 bases from V and 2 bases from J; bases unmatched to any gene: 4. CDR1 and CDR2 from the germline V gene are LNHDA and SQIVND (reference sequence). This CDR3 is built from 15 residues. CDR3 sequence reads: CASSMGQFGNQPQHF. In DNA form, the CDR3 reads TGTGCCAGTAGTATGGGACAGTTCGGCAATCAGCCCCAGCATTTT.

The rearrangement links TRBV5-4 to TRBJ1-1; D is undetermined. The V end was cut by 0 bases, the J end by 6 bases, with 9 bases between. Looked up from germline, CDR1 is SGHNT and CDR2 is YYREEE (reference sequence). This CDR3 comprises 13 residues. CDR3 sequence (DNA): TGTGCCAGCAGCTTGGGAGTTCTCGCTGAAGCTTTCTTT. Its translation is CASSLGVLAEAFF.

This chain connects TRBV6-5 to TRBJ2-2, with 7 bases aligning to TRBD2. The trim removed 2 bases at V and 10 bases at J, leaving 4 bases unmatched. Per the germline V gene, CDR1 is MNHEY and CDR2 is SVGAGI. The CDR3 is 13 amino acids. DNA for the CDR3: TGTGCCAGCAGTTACGGGGGGGAGGCGGAGCTGTTTTTT. It translates to CASSYGGEAELFF.

Only one count was recorded for this clone. The chain uses TRBV15 and TRBJ1-3; 8 bases align to TRBD1. Losses at the gene ends were 6 bases for V and 4 bases for J; bases not matched to a gene: 5. Germline values: CDR1 LNHNV, CDR2 YYDKDF (reference sequence). The CDR3 covers 14 residues. Here the CDR3 DNA reads TGTGCCACCAGAACGACAGGGGCAGGAAACACCATATATTTT. Encoded protein: CATRTTGAGNTIYF. Full variable domain (rest looked up from reference TRBV15 and TRBJ1-3): DAMVIQNPRYQVTQFGKPVTLSCSQTLNHNVMYWYQQKSSQAPKLLFHYYDKDFNNEADTPDNFQSRRPNTSFCFLDIRSPGLGDTAMYLCATRTTGAGNTIYFGEGSWLTVV.

The V gene is TRBV5-4, the J gene TRBJ1-4; 9 bases are a match to TRBD1. With V trimmed by 3 bases and J by 5 bases, 5 bases remained unmatched. CDR1 and CDR2 from the germline V gene are SGHNT and YYREEE (reference sequence). This CDR3 is built from 15 residues. CDR3 region: CASSSTGTGNEKLFF. As DNA, the CDR3 is TGTGCCAGCAGCTCTACCGGGACAGGGAATGAAAAACTGTTTTTT.

This clone was observed a handful of times. The rearrangement links TRBV19 to TRBJ1-5; 12 nucleotides match TRBD1. After removal of 8 bases from V and 7 bases from J, the junction contained 6 bases not matched to a gene. The CDR3 totals 14 residues. Germline CDR1 and CDR2: LNHDA and SQIVND (reference sequence). CDR3 in DNA: TGTGCCAGTTGGGGGACAGGGGGCAGACAGCCCCAGCATTTT. Its protein product is CASWGTGGRQPQHF.

The sample holds a few counts of this clone. This chain connects TRBV5-4 to TRBJ2-7; TRBD1 aligns across 10 bases. From germline, CDR1 is SGHNT and CDR2 YYREEE (reference sequence). V was clipped by 6 bases and J by 7 bases; unmatched bases: 7. The CDR3 is made up of 13 amino acids. Here the CDR3 DNA reads TGTGCCAGCATCCCGGGACAGGGGTGGGAGCAGTACTTC. Translating it yields CASIPGQGWEQYF.

The gene calls are TRBV5-5 and TRBJ1-5; D possibly corresponds to TRBD1 (6 bases). This CDR3 is built from 15 residues. The germline gives CDR1 SGHKS, CDR2 YYEKEE (reference sequence). The V gene lost 4 bases and the J gene lost 5 bases, with 16 bases spanning the gap. The CDR3 bases are TGTGCCAGCAGCCGTACGGGACACACAGATCAGCCCCAGCATTTT. It specifies CASSRTGHTDQPQHF. Based on the CDR3 plus reference TRBV5-5 and TRBJ1-5, the full variable domain is DAGVTQSPTHLIKTRGQQVTLRCSPISGHKSVSWYQQVLGQGPQFIFQYYEKEERGRGNFPDRFSARQFPNYSSELNVNALLLGDSALYLCASSRTGHTDQPQHFGDGTRLSIL.

The J gene is TRBJ1-1, the V gene TRBV7-2, with TRBD1 identical over 8 bases. J was trimmed by 4 bases and V by 1 base; bases with no gene match: 5. Looked up from germline, CDR1 is SGHTA and CDR2 is FQGNSA. The CDR3 is 15 amino acids. The CDR3 DNA sequence: TGTGCCAGCAGCTTAGGGGACAGGAGGGGCACTGAAGCTTTCTTT. Translated: CASSLGDRRGTEAFF.

The rearrangement links TRBV15 to TRBJ2-1; 10 bases agree with TRBD2. Per the germline V gene, CDR1 is LNHNV and CDR2 is YYDKDF (reference sequence). Trimming removed 1 base from V and 4 bases from J; junction bases left unmatched: 1. The CDR3 is 15 residues long. Written as DNA, the CDR3 is TGTGCCACCAGCAGAGGTAGCGGGAGGTACAATGAGCAGTTCTTC. Its translation: CATSRGSGRYNEQFF.

The CDR3 is CASSEGQIYGYTF. CDR3 DNA sequence: TGTGCCAGTAGTGAGGGACAGATCTATGGCTACACCTTC. V is TRBV19 and J is TRBJ1-2, with 7 positions matching TRBD1. The CDR3 spans 13 residues. Unmatched junction bases numbered 4, after V lost 5 bases and J lost 4 bases. In germline, CDR1 is LNHDA, CDR2 SQIVND (reference sequence).

This clone appeared a few times. V and J are TRBV10-1 and TRBJ1-2; 10 bases are a match to TRBD1. The CDR3 extends over 14 amino acids. Germline assignment: CDR1 WNHNN and CDR2 SYGVQD (reference sequence). With 5 bases clipped from V and 6 bases from J, the junction kept 6 bases outside the gene matches. As DNA, the CDR3 is TGCGCCAGCAGTCCTACGACAGGGGGCAATGGCTACACCTTC. This encodes CASSPTTGGNGYTF.

The rearrangement joins TRBV27 to TRBJ1-3, with D hard to call. CDR3 length: 14 residues. Germline values: CDR1 MNHEY, CDR2 SMNVEV (reference sequence). V dropped 3 bases and J dropped 2 bases, with 8 bases sitting between them. CDR3 residues: CASSFGFPGNTIYF. DNA for the CDR3: TGTGCCAGCAGTTTCGGTTTTCCTGGAAACACCATATATTTT.

This clone was counted only a few times. The chain couples TRBV10-2 to TRBJ1-5; the match to TRBD1 covers 7 bases. After removal of 6 bases from V and 9 bases from J, the junction contained 14 bases not matched to a gene. Germline CDR1 is WSHSY and CDR2 is SAAADI. The CDR3 is made up of 15 amino acids. The DNA for the CDR3 is TGCGCCAGCAGAGCTACACAGGGGCCGGAAGGGCCCCAGCATTTT. Its translation: CASRATQGPEGPQHF.

The chain joins TRBV21-1 to TRBJ2-2; TRBD1, the table's D call, was not compared with the DNA. TRBV21-1 counts as a pseudogene. There are 17 residues in the CDR3. The CDR3 nucleotides read TGTGCCAGCAGCAGTCCCCGGATGACAGGGGCCACCGGGGAGCTGTTTTTT. As protein: CASSSPRMTGATGELFF.

This clone has just a few counts. CDR3 in amino acids: CASSPLESLNTIYF. CDR3 sequence (DNA): TGTGCCAGCTCACCACTCGAGTCCCTAAACACCATATATTTT. The rearrangement joins TRBV18 to TRBJ1-3; D not certain. With 1 base removed from V and 6 bases from J, the gap between germline ends came to 10 bases. The CDR3 contains 14 residues. CDR1 KGHSH and CDR2 LQKENI come from the germline V gene.